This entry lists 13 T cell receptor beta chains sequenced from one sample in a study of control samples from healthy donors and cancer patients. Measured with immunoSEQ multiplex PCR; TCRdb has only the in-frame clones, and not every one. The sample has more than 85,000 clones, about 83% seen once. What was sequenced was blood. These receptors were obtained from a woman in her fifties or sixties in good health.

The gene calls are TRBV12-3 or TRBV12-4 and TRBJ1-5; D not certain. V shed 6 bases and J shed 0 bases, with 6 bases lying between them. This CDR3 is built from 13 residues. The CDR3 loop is CASRKSSNQPQHF. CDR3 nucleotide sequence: TGTGCCAGCAGAAAATCTAGCAATCAGCCCCAGCATTTT.

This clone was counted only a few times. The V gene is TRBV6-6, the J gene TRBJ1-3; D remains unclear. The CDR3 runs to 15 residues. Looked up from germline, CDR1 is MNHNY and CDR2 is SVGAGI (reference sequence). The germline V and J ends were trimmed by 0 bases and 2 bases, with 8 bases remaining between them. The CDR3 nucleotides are TGTGCCAGCAGTTACTCGAGAGATACTGGAAACACCATATATTTT. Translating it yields CASSYSRDTGNTIYF.

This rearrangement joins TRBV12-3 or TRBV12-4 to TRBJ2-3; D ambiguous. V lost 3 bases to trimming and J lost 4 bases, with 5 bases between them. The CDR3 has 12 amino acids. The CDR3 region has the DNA TGTGCCAGCAGTTTGGCGCCAGATACGCAGTATTTT. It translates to CASSLAPDTQYF.

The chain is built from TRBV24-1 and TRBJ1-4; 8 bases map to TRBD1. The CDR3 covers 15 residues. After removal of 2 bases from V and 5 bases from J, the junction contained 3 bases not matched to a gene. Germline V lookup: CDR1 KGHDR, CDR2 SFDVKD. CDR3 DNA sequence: TGTGCCACCAGTGATTCAGGGGGCCTAAATGAAAAACTGTTTTTT. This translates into CATSDSGGLNEKLFF.

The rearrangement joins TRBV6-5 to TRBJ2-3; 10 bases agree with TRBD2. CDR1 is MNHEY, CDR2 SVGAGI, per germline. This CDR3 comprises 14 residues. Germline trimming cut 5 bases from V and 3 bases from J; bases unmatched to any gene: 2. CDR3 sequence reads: CASSSGGGTDTQYF. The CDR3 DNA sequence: TGTGCCAGCAGTAGCGGGGGGGGAACAGATACGCAGTATTTT.

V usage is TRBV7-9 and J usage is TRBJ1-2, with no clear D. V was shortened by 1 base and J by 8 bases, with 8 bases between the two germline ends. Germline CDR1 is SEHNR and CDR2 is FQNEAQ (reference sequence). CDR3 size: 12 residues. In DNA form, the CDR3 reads TGTGCCAGCAGCTTAGTAGCTCTAGGCTACACCTTC. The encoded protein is CASSLVALGYTF.

For the CDR3, the DNA is TGTGCCAGCAGTTTAAGGTCCTCAGGGGAGCAGTTCTTC. Protein product: CASSLRSSGEQFF. This sequence joins TRBV27 and TRBJ2-1; TRBD1 might be the D (5 bases). Per germline, CDR1 MNHEY and CDR2 SMNVEV (reference sequence). V lost 2 bases and J 10 bases, leaving 12 bases between the germline ends. The CDR3 totals 13 residues.

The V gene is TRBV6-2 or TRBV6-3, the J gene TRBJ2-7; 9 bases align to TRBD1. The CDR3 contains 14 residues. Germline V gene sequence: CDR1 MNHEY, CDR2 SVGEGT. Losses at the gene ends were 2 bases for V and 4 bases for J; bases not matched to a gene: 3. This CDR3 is CASSYIGQGYEQYF. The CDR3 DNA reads TGTGCCAGCAGTTACATAGGACAGGGGTACGAGCAGTACTTC.

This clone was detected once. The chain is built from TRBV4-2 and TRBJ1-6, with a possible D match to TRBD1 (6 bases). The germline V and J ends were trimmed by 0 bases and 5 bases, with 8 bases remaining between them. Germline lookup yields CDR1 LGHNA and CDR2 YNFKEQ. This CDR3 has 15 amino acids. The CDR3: CASSQDYRDNSPLHF. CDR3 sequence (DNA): TGTGCCAGCAGCCAAGATTACAGGGATAATTCACCCCTCCACTTT.

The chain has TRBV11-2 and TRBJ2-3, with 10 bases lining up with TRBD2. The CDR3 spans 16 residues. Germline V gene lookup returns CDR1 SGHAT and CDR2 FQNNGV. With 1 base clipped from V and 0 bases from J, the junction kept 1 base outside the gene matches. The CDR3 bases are TGTGCCAGCAGCTTAGTAGCGGGAGGAAGCACAGATACGCAGTATTTT. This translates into CASSLVAGGSTDTQYF.

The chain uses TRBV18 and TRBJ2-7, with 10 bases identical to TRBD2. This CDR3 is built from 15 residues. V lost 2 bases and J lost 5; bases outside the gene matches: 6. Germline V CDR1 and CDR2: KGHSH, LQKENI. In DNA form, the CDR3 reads TGTGCCAGCTCACCAGGCCTAGCGGGAGTGAACGAGCAGTACTTC. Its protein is CASSPGLAGVNEQYF.

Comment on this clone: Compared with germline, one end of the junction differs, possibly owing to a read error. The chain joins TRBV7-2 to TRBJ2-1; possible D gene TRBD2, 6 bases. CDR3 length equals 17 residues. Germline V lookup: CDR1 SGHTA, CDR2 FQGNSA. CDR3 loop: CASSRNAAGASHNEQFF. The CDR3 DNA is TGTGCCAGCAGCCGCAACGCAGCGGGCGCCTCCCACAATGAGCAGTTCTTC.

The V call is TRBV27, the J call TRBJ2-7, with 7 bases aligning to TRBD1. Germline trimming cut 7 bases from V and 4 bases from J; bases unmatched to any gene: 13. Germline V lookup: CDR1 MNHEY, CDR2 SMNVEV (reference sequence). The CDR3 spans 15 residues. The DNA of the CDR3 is TGTGCCAGCACCCCAACCGGGCAGGGGGTTTACGAGCAGTACTTC. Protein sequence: CASTPTGQGVYEQYF.